The 31 T cell receptor beta chains presented below share a single source sample, sequenced in a study of blood T cell repertoires in COVID-19. Data came from immunoSEQ multiplex PCR; TCRdb stores just in-frame clones and leaves some out. The sample consists of 50,000 to 60,000 clones, approximately 85% of them appearing once. The sample taken for sequencing was peripheral blood. The source is a human donor in a cohort sampled during active COVID-19.

The V and J genes are TRBV28 and TRBJ2-5; 7 positions match TRBD2. With 3 bases clipped from V and 5 bases from J, the junction kept 9 bases outside the gene matches. This CDR3 has 15 amino acids. Germline V gene lookup returns CDR1 MDHEN and CDR2 SYDVKM. The CDR3 bases are TGTGCCAGCAGTTTCATGGGAGGTAGCGGGGAGACCCAGTACTTC. It yields the protein CASSFMGGSGETQYF.

This chain links TRBV30 with TRBJ1-5, with TRBD1 as a possible D gene (6 bases). The CDR3 length is 16 residues. The V end lost 0 bases, the J end lost 3 bases, and 15 bases lay between the germline ends. From germline, CDR1 is GTSNPN and CDR2 SVGIG (reference sequence). The CDR3 DNA is TGTGCCTGGAGTGTAAGGGGTCAGGGGTTCAATCAGCCCCAGCATTTT. Its protein is CAWSVRGQGFNQPQHF. Full variable domain (outside the CDR3, taken from reference TRBV30 and TRBJ1-5): SQTIHQWPATLVQPVGSPLSLECTVEGTSNPNLYWYRQAAGRGLQLLFYSVGIGQISSEVPQNLSASRPQDRQFILSSKKLLLSDSGFYLCAWSVRGQGFNQPQHFGDGTRLSIL.

This clone occurred once. This chain links TRBV7-2 with TRBJ2-7; tentatively, D is TRBD1 (6 bases). The germline V gene has CDR1 SGHTA and CDR2 FQGNSA. This CDR3 has 16 residues. V lost 1 base and J 4 bases, leaving 17 bases between the germline ends. In DNA, the CDR3 is TGTGCCAGCAGCTTAGGGTTCAGGGCAGGGGCATACGAGCAGTACTTC. This sequence encodes CASSLGFRAGAYEQYF.

The gene calls are TRBV27 and TRBJ2-7; TRBD2 matches at 10 bases. Trimming removed 4 bases from V and 3 bases from J; junction bases left unmatched: 6. The germline CDR1 and CDR2 sequences are MNHEY and SMNVEV (reference sequence). This CDR3 spans 15 amino acids. CDR3 in amino acids: CASSSLAGVDYEQYF. The CDR3 DNA is TGTGCCAGCAGTTCCCTAGCGGGAGTAGACTACGAGCAGTACTTC.

J is TRBJ2-7 and V is TRBV5-1; 11 positions agree with TRBD2. The CDR3 length is 15 residues. Germline V gene data show CDR1 as SGHRS and CDR2 as YFSETQ. With V trimmed by 1 base and J by 5 bases, 5 bases remained unmatched. The DNA of the CDR3 is TGCGCCAGCAGCTTGAGTACTAGCGGGAGCCACGAGCAGTACTTC. Encoded protein: CASSLSTSGSHEQYF.

V usage is TRBV24-1 and J usage is TRBJ2-1, with 8 positions matching TRBD1. This CDR3 spans 14 amino acids. Germline V gene lookup returns CDR1 KGHDR and CDR2 SFDVKD. The trim removed 3 bases at V and 7 bases at J, leaving 4 bases unmatched. The CDR3 protein is CATSDAGGVNEQFF. CDR3 DNA sequence: TGTGCCACCAGTGATGCAGGGGGCGTGAATGAGCAGTTCTTC.

The chain recombines TRBV7-3 with TRBJ1-3; 9 bases agree with TRBD1. Germline values: CDR1 SGHTA, CDR2 FQGTGA. CDR3 length: 15 amino acids. The junction had 3 bases not matched to a gene; V was cut back by 2 bases and J by 4 bases. For the CDR3, the DNA is TGTGCCAGCAGCTTAGGGACAGGGACGGGAAACACCATATATTTT. Residues: CASSLGTGTGNTIYF.

This chain links TRBV5-6 with TRBJ1-2, with a possible D match to TRBD1 (5 bases). CDR1 and CDR2 from the germline V gene are SGHDT and YYEEEE. The CDR3 runs to 13 residues. V was trimmed by 0 bases and J by 2 bases, leaving 5 bases between them. This CDR3 is CASSLAGNYGYTF. CDR3 coding DNA: TGTGCCAGCAGCTTGGCAGGGAACTATGGCTACACCTTC. The full variable domain, in which reference TRBV5-6 and TRBJ1-2 provide the parts outside the CDR3, is DAGVTQSPTHLIKTRGQQVTLRCSPKSGHDTVSWYQQALGQGPQFIFQYYEEEERQRGNFPDRFSGHQFPNYSSELNVNALLLGDSALYLCASSLAGNYGYTFGSGTRLTVV.

This chain links TRBV18 with TRBJ2-7; D may be TRBD1 (6 bases). Trimming took off 3 bases at V and 7 bases at J, with 25 bases between the two ends. CDR1 KGHSH and CDR2 LQKENI come from the germline V gene. There are 17 residues in the CDR3. The CDR3 nucleotides read TGTGCCAGCTCACCGGACAGATTAGCCCGATTATTGGGAGAGCAGTACTTC. Residues: CASSPDRLARLLGEQYF.

This clone appeared a few times. The chain has TRBV9 and TRBJ2-1; no clear D gene. CDR3 length equals 14 residues. Per the germline V gene, CDR1 is SGDLS and CDR2 is YYNGEE. V was shortened by 0 bases and J by 4 bases, with 8 bases between the two germline ends. DNA of the CDR3: TGTGCCAGCAGCGTAGGTACTGTTTACAATGAGCAGTTCTTC. Translated, it gives CASSVGTVYNEQFF.

CDR3 DNA: TGTGCCATCAGTGGGCGGACTAGCATTGAGCAGTTCTTC. It yields the protein CAISGRTSIEQFF. The chain recombines TRBV10-3 with TRBJ2-1; 8 positions agree with TRBD2. This CDR3 has 13 amino acids. Germline V gene data show CDR1 as ENHRY and CDR2 as SYGVKD. The ends lost 4 bases at V and 9 bases at J; junction bases unmatched: 5.

V usage is TRBV28 and J usage is TRBJ1-3, with D uncertain. Germline CDR1 reads MDHEN; CDR2 reads SYDVKM. The V and J ends lost 5 bases and 0 bases respectively, with 14 bases between them. The CDR3 is 16 amino acids. CDR3 DNA sequence: TGTGCCAGCAGTACCTCGGGGTCCCCCTCTGGAAACACCATATATTTT. Protein: CASSTSGSPSGNTIYF.

The rearrangement links TRBV5-1 to TRBJ2-3; 13 bases fit TRBD2. The CDR3 spans 16 residues. J lost 4 bases, V lost 2 bases, and 4 bases had no gene match. The germline V gene encodes CDR1 SGHRS and CDR2 YFSETQ. The CDR3 DNA reads TGCGCCAGCAGCTTACGGACTAGCGGGAGTGCAGATACGCAGTATTTT. This sequence encodes CASSLRTSGSADTQYF.

The V call is TRBV6-5, the J call TRBJ1-2; TRBD1 agrees at 9 bases. Germline V gene sequence: CDR1 MNHEY, CDR2 SVGAGI. The V segment lost 10 bases and the J segment 2 bases; nucleotides outside the gene matches: 5. The CDR3 has 13 amino acids. CDR3 sequence: CATRDRENYGYTF. The CDR3 nucleotides are TGTGCCACCAGGGACAGGGAGAACTATGGCTACACCTTC.

This clone was seen once. The chain is built from TRBV29-1 and TRBJ2-3, with a possible D match to TRBD2 (5 bases). V lost 6 bases and J 1 base, leaving 14 bases between the germline ends. The CDR3 has 14 residues. Germline loops: CDR1 SQVTM, CDR2 ANQGSEA. CDR3 sequence: CSVRRRERTDTQYF. DNA of the CDR3: TGCAGCGTGCGGAGGAGAGAACGCACAGATACGCAGTATTTT.

The chain uses TRBV30 and TRBJ2-7; D ambiguous. The length of the CDR3 is 14 residues. From germline, CDR1 is GTSNPN and CDR2 SVGIG (reference sequence). The V end was cut by 2 bases, the J end by 2 bases, with 13 bases between. CDR3: CAWSILRGPYEQYF. Here the CDR3 DNA reads TGTGCCTGGAGTATTCTACGAGGCCCCTACGAGCAGTACTTC.

V is TRBV27 and J is TRBJ2-3, with 7 bases matching TRBD2. CDR3 size: 15 residues. V shed 6 bases and J 3 bases; nucleotides not matched to a gene: 9. Germline assignment: CDR1 MNHEY and CDR2 SMNVEV (reference sequence). Here the CDR3 reads CASSRSPAGTDTQYF. CDR3 nucleotides: TGTGCCAGCAGCCGTAGCCCAGCGGGGACAGATACGCAGTATTTT.

About this clone itself: One end of the junction fails to match germline, which may point to a read error. The chain has TRBV19 and TRBJ2-1; D might be TRBD2 (5 bases). The CDR3 extends over 12 amino acids. Germline V gene lookup returns CDR1 LNHDA and CDR2 SQIVND (reference sequence). This CDR3 is CASSTFGNVQFF. For the CDR3, the DNA is TGTGCCAGTAGTACATTCGGGAATGTGCAGTTCTTC.

V usage is TRBV10-3 and J usage is TRBJ2-7; 9 nucleotides line up with TRBD1. Germline V gene lookup returns CDR1 ENHRY and CDR2 SYGVKD. The CDR3 is 15 amino acids. The trim removed 4 bases at V and 3 bases at J, leaving 7 bases unmatched. The DNA of the CDR3 is TGTGCCATCAGTGTCCGGGACAGGGATCTCTACGAGCAGTACTTC. This codes for CAISVRDRDLYEQYF.

This clone appeared a single time. The V gene is TRBV18, the J gene TRBJ2-3; no clear D. V shed 0 bases and J shed 6 bases, with 7 bases lying between them. Germline-derived CDR1 and CDR2 are KGHSH and LQKENI. The CDR3 has 13 residues. The DNA of the CDR3 is TGTGCCAGCTCACCACCCAGTCAGGATACGCAGTATTTT. Its protein is CASSPPSQDTQYF.

The chain employs TRBV27 and TRBJ1-1, with D possibly TRBD1 on 5 matching bases. V was shortened by 5 bases and J by 1 base, with 14 bases between the two germline ends. The CDR3 runs to 15 residues. Per germline, CDR1 MNHEY and CDR2 SMNVEV (reference sequence). CDR3 bases: TGTGCCAGCAGTCCCCGGGGGTCGAGGAACACTGAAGCTTTCTTT. Its protein is CASSPRGSRNTEAFF.

The chain joins TRBV14 to TRBJ1-4; TRBD1 might be the D (5 bases). The germline V and J ends were trimmed by 4 bases and 7 bases, with 13 bases remaining between them. The CDR3 consists of 14 residues. Germline CDR1 reads SGHDN; CDR2 reads FVKESK. The CDR3 loop reads CASSRGGFGEKLFF. CDR3 nucleotides: TGTGCCAGCAGCCGCGGGGGATTTGGTGAAAAACTGTTTTTT.

This chain connects TRBV15 to TRBJ2-1, with TRBD1 identical over 9 bases. J was trimmed by 5 bases and V by 2 bases; bases with no gene match: 10. Looked up from germline, CDR1 is LNHNV and CDR2 is YYDKDF (reference sequence). The CDR3 extends over 17 amino acids. The DNA for the CDR3 is TGTGCCACCAGCAGACCACATGGACAGGGGACTAACAATGAGCAGTTCTTC. Translated, it gives CATSRPHGQGTNNEQFF. Together with reference TRBV15 and TRBJ2-1, the CDR3 gives the full variable domain: DAMVIQNPRYQVTQFGKPVTLSCSQTLNHNVMYWYQQKSSQAPKLLFHYYDKDFNNEADTPDNFQSRRPNTSFCFLDIRSPGLGDTAMYLCATSRPHGQGTNNEQFFGPGTRLTVL.

In regard to this clone: The junction shows a germline mismatch at one end, possibly a read error. J is TRBJ2-5 and V is TRBV7-3; 7 bases fit TRBD1. This CDR3 comprises 13 residues. Germline V lookup: CDR1 SGHTA, CDR2 FQGTGA. The CDR3 sequence: CASSRGQQEAQYF. As DNA, the CDR3 is TGTGCCAGCAGCCGGGGACAGCAAGAGGCCCAGTACTTC.

CDR3 sequence (DNA): TGTGCCAGCAGCCTGACAGGGGTGGACGAGCAGTACTTC. Amino acids: CASSLTGVDEQYF. The chain carries TRBV5-6 and TRBJ2-7; 8 nucleotides line up with TRBD1. The CDR3 covers 13 residues. The ends lost 4 bases at V and 5 bases at J; junction bases unmatched: 5. Germline V CDR1 and CDR2: SGHDT, YYEEEE. The entire variable domain, with the rest obtained from reference TRBV5-6 and TRBJ2-7, is as follows: DAGVTQSPTHLIKTRGQQVTLRCSPKSGHDTVSWYQQALGQGPQFIFQYYEEEERQRGNFPDRFSGHQFPNYSSELNVNALLLGDSALYLCASSLTGVDEQYFGPGTRLTVT.

The chain is built from TRBV18 and TRBJ1-2, with TRBD1 matching 9 bases. Germline V gene lookup returns CDR1 KGHSH and CDR2 LQKENI. Trimming cost V 2 bases and J 4 bases; bases outside gene matches: 5. CDR3 length: 15 amino acids. The DNA of the CDR3 is TGTGCCAGCTCACCAAGGACAGGGGAAAGCTATGGCTACACCTTC. It is translated as CASSPRTGESYGYTF.

V and J are TRBV29-1 and TRBJ2-1, with D uncertain. The ends were cut back, 4 bases at V and 0 bases at J, with 7 bases in the middle. Germline V CDR1 and CDR2: SQVTM, ANQGSEA. The CDR3 is 13 residues long. CDR3 sequence reads: CSVAVSSYNEQFF. The CDR3 bases are TGCAGCGTTGCGGTAAGCTCCTACAATGAGCAGTTCTTC.

The chain joins TRBV5-1 to TRBJ2-1; 7 bases line up with TRBD1. Germline CDR1 is SGHRS and CDR2 is YFSETQ. Trimming took 4 bases from V and 4 from J; bases not matched to a gene: 2. CDR3 size: 13 residues. CDR3: CASSIQGYNEQFF. CDR3 nucleotide sequence: TGCGCCAGCAGCATACAGGGGTACAATGAGCAGTTCTTC.

This clone turned up a few times. This rearrangement joins TRBV3-1 (or the pseudogene TRBV3-2) to TRBJ1-1; 8 nucleotides agree with TRBD1. Trimming at V came to 5 bases and at J to 1 base, leaving 6 bases not matched to a gene. This CDR3 spans 15 amino acids. The germline CDR1 and CDR2 sequences are LGHDT and YNNKEL (reference sequence). The CDR3 spells CASSSGGSGNTEAFF. The CDR3 region has the DNA TGTGCCAGCAGCTCAGGGGGCTCCGGGAACACTGAAGCTTTCTTT.

This clone is a singleton in its sample. The gene calls are TRBV18 and TRBJ2-7, with 7 positions matching TRBD1. Per the germline V gene, CDR1 is KGHSH and CDR2 is LQKENI. The CDR3 extends over 15 amino acids. With V trimmed by 3 bases and J by 3 bases, 8 bases remained unmatched. The CDR3 bases are TGTGCCAGCTCACCCGCCCCGGGACAGAGCTACGAGCAGTACTTC. It yields the protein CASSPAPGQSYEQYF.

The chain uses TRBV12-3 or TRBV12-4 and TRBJ1-6; D unclear. The CDR3 has 13 residues. The germline V and J ends were trimmed by 8 bases and 3 bases, with 8 bases remaining between them. CDR3: CASLQSYNSPLHF. The CDR3 DNA reads TGTGCCAGCCTACAGAGCTATAATTCACCCCTCCACTTT.